These T cell receptor beta chains were read from a single sample in a study of a mutant IDH1 vaccine in newly diagnosed glioma. TCRdb keeps only in-frame clones here, not all; method: immunoSEQ multiplex PCR. This table has 90,000 to 100,000 clones, about 87% appearing once. The source was PBMCs, collected from a glioma patient treated with radiotherapy, temozolomide or both. The receptors here all came from a woman aged 50 to 65 with glioma. Both conserved end residues are part of each CDR3. Each record gives: D gene, clone size, CDR3 length, J gene, V gene, CDR3 DNA, CDR3 protein. The D gene is left open where the match is weak. Only some rows state a clone size, as once, few, many or a class for expanded clones.

>TRBD1|-|13|TRBJ2-5|TRBV7-9
TGTGCCAGCTCGACAGGGAATCAAGAGACCCAGTACTTC
CASSTGNQETQYF
>TRBD1|-|14|TRBJ1-5|TRBV6-5
TGTGCCAGCAGAGACAGGGAGGGGGATCAGCCCCAGCATTTT
CASRDREGDQPQHF
>TRBD2|-|16|TRBJ2-7|TRBV19
TGTGCCAGTAGTATGGAACTAGCGGGAGGGCCTACCGAGCAGTACTTC
CASSMELAGGPTEQYF
>-|-|12|TRBJ2-3|TRBV27
TGTGCCAGCAGTCCCCAATCGGATACGCAGTATTTT
CASSPQSDTQYF
>TRBD1|few|16|TRBJ2-7|TRBV6-4
TGTGCCAGCCTCCTACCCTTCCGGGACAGGGGCTACGAGCAGTACTTC
CASLLPFRDRGYEQYF
>-|-|19|TRBJ2-2|TRBV6-1
TGTGCCAGCAGTGAAGCGCTTCGGGGCAGGGTTGTTTCCACCGGGGAGCTGTTTTTT
CASSEALRGRVVSTGELFF
>-|medium-sized|19|TRBJ1-5|TRBV4-1
TGCGCCAGCAGCCAAGCCTCGGGCCCCCTCGATATAAGCAATCAGCCCCAGCATTTT
CASSQASGPLDISNQPQHF
>TRBD2|-|16|TRBJ2-2|TRBV7-8
TGTGCCAGCAGCTTAGCCCCGGGAGGACGTACCGGGGAGCTGTTTTTT
CASSLAPGGRTGELFF
>-|-|16|TRBJ2-3|TRBV19
TGTGCCAGTAGTATATCCCACGGGAACGTCGAAGATACGCAGTATTTT
CASSISHGNVEDTQYF
>-|-|19|TRBJ1-5|TRBV6-4
TGTGCCAGCAGGAAGGCCTGGCCGGCGAAGGGAGTTAGCAATCAGCCCCAGCATTTT
CASRKAWPAKGVSNQPQHF
>-|-|15|TRBJ2-5|TRBV5-4
TGTGCCAGCAGCACCTTAGCGGTTACTCAAGAGACCCAGTACTTC
CASSTLAVTQETQYF
>TRBD1|-|17|TRBJ2-7|TRBV11-2
TGTGCCAGCAGTTTCCACCCTTACAGGGGTAAGGACTACGAGCAGTACTTC
CASSFHPYRGKDYEQYF
>TRBD2|-|14|TRBJ2-7|TRBV29-1
TGCAGCGTTGTGGGACTAGCGGGGATCTACGAGCAGTACTTC
CSVVGLAGIYEQYF
>-|-|13|TRBJ2-7|TRBV13
TGTGCCAGCAGCTCCCGGGCCAGCTACGAGCAGTACTTC
CASSSRASYEQYF
>TRBD1|-|15|TRBJ2-1|TRBV5-1
TGCGCCAGCAGCTCGGGACAGGGTACGTACAATGAGCAGTTCTTC
CASSSGQGTYNEQFF
>TRBD2|-|15|TRBJ2-7|TRBV11-2
TGTGCCAGCAGCTTGGCGGGAGGCGGAATTTACGAGCAGTACTTC
CASSLAGGGIYEQYF
>-|few|15|TRBJ1-5|TRBV30
TGTGCCTGGAGTGTAGAGGCCTTGGGCAGTCAGCCCCAGCATTTT
CAWSVEALGSQPQHF
>TRBD1|-|15|TRBJ2-3|TRBV27
TGTGCCAGCAGTTTATCGTGGACAGGGGTGGATACGCAGTATTTT
CASSLSWTGVDTQYF
>TRBD1|-|14|TRBJ2-7|TRBV5-6
TGTGCCAGCAGCTTCGGACAGGGGAACTACGAGCAGTACTTC
CASSFGQGNYEQYF
>-|-|13|TRBJ2-1|TRBV5-4
TGTGCCAGCAGCTTGGAGCCGGAAAGTGAGCAGTTCTTC
CASSLEPESEQFF
>TRBD1|-|17|TRBJ2-2|TRBV5-1
TGCGCCAGCAGCTTGGGACGATGGACAGGGGACACCGGGGAGCTGTTTTTT
CASSLGRWTGDTGELFF
>-|-|14|TRBJ1-1|TRBV2
TGTGCCAGCAGTGTTGAGGGTACGAACACTGAAGCTTTCTTT
CASSVEGTNTEAFF
>-|-|11|TRBJ2-7|TRBV7-6
TGTGCCAGCAGCCGGGGTCAGGACAGGTACTTC
CASSRGQDRYF
>-|-|11|TRBJ1-1|TRBV5-6
TGTGCCAGCAGCACGGGGAGCGCGACTTTCTTT
CASSTGSATFF
>-|-|14|TRBJ1-4|TRBV6-1
TGTGCCAGCAGTCTCAGTGGAAGGAGCGAAAAACTGTTTTTT
CASSLSGRSEKLFF
>-|-|14|TRBJ2-3|TRBV7-8
TGTGCCAGCAGCCCTAGACAGATGACAGATACGCAGTATTTT
CASSPRQMTDTQYF
>TRBD2|-|16|TRBJ2-3|TRBV4-1
TGCGCCAGCAGCCGGAACCTAGCGGGAGGTACAGATACGCAGTATTTT
CASSRNLAGGTDTQYF
>-|-|13|TRBJ2-1|TRBV30
TGTGCCTGGAACCCGATGGGCCACAATGAGCAGTTCTTC
CAWNPMGHNEQFF
>TRBD2|once|17|TRBJ2-4|TRBV7-9
TGTGCCAGCAGCTTAGCGCTTAACCTAGCGGCAAAAAACATTCAGTACTTC
CASSLALNLAAKNIQYF
>TRBD1|-|14|TRBJ1-4|TRBV28
TGTGCCAGCCAACGTGGAGGGGGCAATGAAAAACTGTTTTTT
CASQRGGGNEKLFF
>TRBD1|-|16|TRBJ2-7|TRBV29-1
TGCAGCGTTGATGGTACACCGGGACAGGGTCCCTACGAGCAGTACTTC
CSVDGTPGQGPYEQYF
>-|-|14|TRBJ1-2|TRBV7-9
TGTGCCAGCAGCTTAGGACAGTCTAGCTATGGCTACACCTTC
CASSLGQSSYGYTF
>-|-|13|TRBJ2-7|TRBV30
TGTGCCTGGGAAGACAGGAATCCATACGAGCAGTACTTC
CAWEDRNPYEQYF
>TRBD2|-|18|TRBJ2-7|TRBV4-1
TGCGCCAGCAGCCAAGGGGGGTTGCTAGCGGGAGGAGGCTACGAGCAGTACTTC
CASSQGGLLAGGGYEQYF
>TRBD1|-|15|TRBJ1-2|TRBV10-3
TGTGCCATCAGTGAGAGGGACAGGAACCTATGGGGCTACACCTTC
CAISERDRNLWGYTF
>TRBD1|once|14|TRBJ2-3|TRBV7-8
TGTGCCAGCATCCCCGACAGGGTCTCAGATACGCAGTATTTT
CASIPDRVSDTQYF
>TRBD1|-|14|TRBJ2-7|TRBV7-9
TGTGCCAGCAGCTTAGAGGGACAGGGAAGGGAGCAGTACTTC
CASSLEGQGREQYF
>-|-|13|TRBJ1-5|TRBV6-5
TGTGCCAGCCAGGAGTATAGCAATCAGCCCCAGCATTTT
CASQEYSNQPQHF
>-|-|15|TRBJ2-4|TRBV9
TGTGCCAGCAGCGCACAGGGTACGGACAAAAACATTCAGTACTTC
CASSAQGTDKNIQYF
>-|once|13|TRBJ2-5|TRBV6-1
TGTGCCAGCAGTGAAAGGGGAAGGGAGACCCAGTACTTC
CASSERGRETQYF
>TRBD2|-|17|TRBJ2-3|TRBV11-1
TGTGCCAGCAGCTTAAAGGGACTACTATGGGCCACAGATACGCAGTATTTT
CASSLKGLLWATDTQYF
>TRBD2|-|17|TRBJ2-1|TRBV15
TGTGCCACCAGCAGAGCGGGGGGAGGGCCCTCCTACAATGAGCAGTTCTTC
CATSRAGGGPSYNEQFF
>-|-|13|TRBJ2-3|TRBV6-1
TGTGCCAGCAGTCCCGAAAGCGCGCGTACGCAGTATTTT
CASSPESARTQYF
>-|-|17|TRBJ2-4|TRBV2
TGTGCCAGCAGACGGACTTCACGGACAGTAGCCAAAAACATTCAGTACTTC
CASRRTSRTVAKNIQYF
>-|-|13|TRBJ2-1|TRBV27
TGTGCCAGCAGTTTAATAGACTACAATGAGCAGTTCTTC
CASSLIDYNEQFF